One and the same sample provided the 5 T cell receptor beta chains below, sequenced in a study of blood T cell repertoires in COVID-19. Sequencing was performed with immunoSEQ multiplex PCR; in TCRdb, only in-frame clones are kept and a portion is missing. The repertoire holds more than 250,000 clones, with about four fifths as singletons. Sequencing input: PBMCs or T cells enriched from blood (not recorded which). The receptor set was obtained from a man aged 40-50 years who had been exposed to COVID-19.

The chain has TRBV6-5 and TRBJ2-1; the match to TRBD2 covers 7 bases. Looked up from germline, CDR1 is MNHEY and CDR2 is SVGAGI. V was clipped by 6 bases and J by 7 bases; unmatched bases: 9. The CDR3 is made up of 14 amino acids. The CDR3 loop reads CASSPRLAWNEQFF. The CDR3 region has the DNA TGTGCCAGCAGCCCACGACTAGCTTGGAATGAGCAGTTCTTC.

J is TRBJ1-6 and V is TRBV18, with D perhaps TRBD1 (6 bases). There are 13 residues in the CDR3. From germline, CDR1 is KGHSH and CDR2 LQKENI. V dropped 3 bases and J dropped 6 bases, with 6 bases sitting between them. This chain's CDR3 is CASSPDSNSPLHF. CDR3 DNA sequence: TGTGCCAGCTCACCGGACAGTAATTCACCCCTCCACTTT.

This clone was seen once. This chain uses TRBV5-4 with TRBJ1-2; D is unresolved. The CDR3 covers 13 residues. Trimming removed 8 bases from V and 0 bases from J, with 11 bases in between. Germline V lookup: CDR1 SGHNT, CDR2 YYREEE (reference sequence). The CDR3 DNA follows: TGTGCCAGTCGAGGGCCTCCTAACTATGGCTACACCTTC. This sequence encodes CASRGPPNYGYTF.

This chain joins TRBV30 and TRBJ2-1, with 7 bases lining up with TRBD2. Germline V gives CDR1 GTSNPN, CDR2 SVGIG (reference sequence). The CDR3 is 14 residues long. With 2 bases clipped from V and 7 bases from J, the junction kept 8 bases outside the gene matches. CDR3 DNA: TGTGCCTGGAGTCTGGGGGAGGGATTAAATGAGCAGTTCTTC. Translation: CAWSLGEGLNEQFF.

V is TRBV7-8 and J is TRBJ1-4; no clear D. Per germline, CDR1 SGHVS and CDR2 FQNEAQ. V was shortened by 6 bases and J by 6 bases, with 5 bases between the two germline ends. The CDR3 totals 11 residues. CDR3 coding DNA: TGTGCCAGCAGTCCTGATGAAAAACTGTTTTTT. Translated, it gives CASSPDEKLFF.